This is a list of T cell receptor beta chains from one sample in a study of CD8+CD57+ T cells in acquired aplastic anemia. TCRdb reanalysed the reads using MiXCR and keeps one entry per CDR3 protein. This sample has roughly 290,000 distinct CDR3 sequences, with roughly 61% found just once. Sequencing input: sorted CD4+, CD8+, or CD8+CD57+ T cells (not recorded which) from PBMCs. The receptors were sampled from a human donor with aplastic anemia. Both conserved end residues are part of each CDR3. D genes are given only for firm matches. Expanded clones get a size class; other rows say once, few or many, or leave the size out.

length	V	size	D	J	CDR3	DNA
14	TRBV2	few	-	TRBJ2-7	CASSEEATPNEQYF	TGTGCCAGCAGTGAAGAGGCGACTCCAAACGAGCAGTACTTC
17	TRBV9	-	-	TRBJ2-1	CASSLRTGPNSYNEQFF	TGTGCCAGCAGCTTAAGAACAGGGCCGAACTCCTACAATGAGCAGTTCTTC
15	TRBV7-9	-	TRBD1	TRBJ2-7	CASSKGQRNTGEQYF	TGTGCCAGCAGCAAGGGACAGCGGAACACCGGGGAGCAGTACTTC
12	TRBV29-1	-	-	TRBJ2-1	CSVEAEGNEQFF	TGCAGCGTTGAAGCGGAGGGCAATGAGCAGTTCTTC
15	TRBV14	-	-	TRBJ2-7	CASSQWRTSLYEQYF	TGTGCCAGCAGCCAATGGAGGACCTCCCTTTACGAGCAGTACTTC
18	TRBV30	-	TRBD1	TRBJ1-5	CAWSVLPTGTAKNQPQHF	TGTGCCTGGAGTGTACTTCCAACCGGGACAGCAAAAAATCAGCCCCAGCATTTT
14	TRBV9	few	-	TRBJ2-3	CASSVAPSTDTQYF	TGTGCCAGCAGCGTAGCTCCCTCAACAGATACGCAGTATTTT
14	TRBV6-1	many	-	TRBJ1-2	CASSEGGANYGYTF	TGTGCCAGCAGTGAAGGGGGGGCTAACTATGGCTACACCTTC
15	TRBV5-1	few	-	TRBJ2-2	CASSFQGFNTGELFF	TGCGCCAGCAGCTTCCAGGGATTTAACACCGGGGAGCTGTTTTTT
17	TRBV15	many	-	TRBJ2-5	CATSRDRPQRKGETQYF	TGTGCCACCAGCAGAGATCGCCCTCAACGGAAGGGGGAGACCCAGTACTTC
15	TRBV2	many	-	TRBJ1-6	CASTVNGLGNSPLHF	TGTGCCAGCACTGTAAACGGACTGGGTAATTCACCCCTCCACTTT
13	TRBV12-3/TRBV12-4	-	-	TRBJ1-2	CASSFMISHGYTF	TGTGCCAGCAGTTTTATGATAAGTCATGGCTACACCTTC
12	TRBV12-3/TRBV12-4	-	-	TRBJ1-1	CASRSQVFRAFF	TGTGCCAGCAGATCACAGGTGTTTCGCGCTTTCTTT
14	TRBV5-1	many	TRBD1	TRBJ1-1	CASHRGRGNTEAFF	TGCGCCAGCCACAGGGGGCGGGGGAACACTGAAGCTTTCTTT
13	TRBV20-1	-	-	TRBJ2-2	CSARGLRSGELFF	TGCAGTGCTAGAGGGCTCAGATCCGGGGAGCTGTTTTTT
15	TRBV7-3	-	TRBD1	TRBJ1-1	CASSLTRTGDTEAFF	TGTGCCAGCAGCTTAACCCGGACAGGGGACACTGAAGCTTTCTTT
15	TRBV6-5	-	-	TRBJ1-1	CASSYITGSNTEAFF	TGTGCCAGCAGTTACATTACGGGATCGAACACTGAAGCTTTCTTT